This TCR beta chain was profiled in a study of cytomegalovirus exposure and HLA in healthy donors (TCRdb year 2017). The study in broad terms: An earlier analysis of approximately 640 of the donors reported 250 to 350 Gb of sequence data and some 120 million unique TCR beta sequences from about 200 million T cells. An early release that covered about 600 HLA-typed donors contained approximately 300 gigabases of sequencing data and approximately 85 million unique TCR sequences. The genetic ancestry cluster associated with self-reported Caucasian donors included 81% of the 300 to 400 genotyped donors. The study aimed to test whether cataloging public T cell receptors could reveal signatures of past pathogen exposure. The study profiled the T cell repertoires of 666 subjects by immunosequencing and related them to cytomegalovirus serostatus. In addition to the first cohort of 650 to 750 subjects, a separate validation cohort of approximately 130 different subjects was used. To predict cytomegalovirus infection status, the study combined high-throughput TCR immunosequencing, statistical association of individual TCRs with disease status, and machine learning. A later analysis re-examined previously published TCR beta repertoires from roughly 720 donors and added high-resolution HLA genotyping to investigate patterns of TCR occurrence. Rather than drawing on any new phenotypic data, the later analysis identified candidate immune exposures from TCR beta sequences and the way those sequences occurred across donors. An earlier analysis of approximately 500 of the donors applied high-throughput TCR beta sequencing to assess whether each TCR beta V gene segment acted as functional or pseudogenic. Donor age, sex, ethnicity and CMV serostatus were collected together with the repertoire data. Genome-wide SNP genotypes for about 60% of the 666 donors were used in a later genetic analysis, which treated that subset as a discovery cohort. All discovery cohort repertoires had been generated on a single sequencing platform. HLA typing included class I and class II loci at four-digit resolution. Typing coverage differed by locus: A, B, C, DRB1 and DQB1 were typed in roughly 629-630 donors, DQA1 in about 510, DPA1 in approximately 610, and DPB1 in roughly 450. A handful of DR-DQ haplotypes were handled as single units for association and clustering because linkage in the cohort was strong. Across around 400 genotyped donors of the cohort, an average of approximately 200,000 unique TCR beta nucleotide sequences per donor were sequenced, and approximately 17% of those sequences were non-productive. What the research found in general, with its limitations: Sequencing depth was assumed to be roughly uniform across donors in the presence/absence analyses, though that assumption may not hold. The classifier was reported to diagnose cytomegalovirus status with high specificity and sensitivity in both the original and validation cohorts. A further reported finding was that TCR beta sequences accurately predicted the HLA-A and HLA-B alleles for most subjects in the first cohort. Most TCR sequences were observed very rarely across donors, whereas some public TCRs were present in many individuals. This cohort had only TCR beta chains sequenced, and the lack of alpha or paired-chain data limited which features could be detected. The study listed 164 TCR beta chains as associated with cytomegalovirus. CMV serostatus was the only immune exposure information available for the cohort. Linkage disequilibrium might explain the correlated functional status among segregating V segments, but an unknown experimental factor could not be ruled out. A later analysis associated roughly 17,000 TCR beta sequences with specific HLA alleles at a false discovery rate of 0.05. Broadly in line with IMGT annotations, most TCR beta V segments showed up in productive rearrangements about 87% or about 30% of the time in an earlier analysis of several hundred of the donors. Several of the top co-occurrence clusters appeared to be linked to parvovirus B19, influenza, CMV and Epstein-Barr virus, according to a later analysis. A cluster of highly shared sequence variants was judged likely to be a technical artifact of the sequencing pipeline. A later genetic analysis associated a missense DCLRE1C variant with V-gene and J-gene trimming of TCR beta chains, and an independent cohort replicated the association. A later analysis found that most CMV-associated TCR beta chains appeared HLA-restricted, with HLA associations seemingly driven largely by CMV exposure. A few of the identified cytomegalovirus-associated TCR beta chains were confirmed in vitro to be specific for cytomegalovirus antigens. Because counts were too low, 15 or so rarely observed V segments, including chromosome 9 orphons, were excluded from the earlier analysis of some 590 of the donors. The authors suggested that the approach could potentially be extended to other disease states and immunological phenotypes. Compared with equally common non-associated chains, HLA-associated TCR beta chains in a later analysis were more clonally expanded and had lower generation probabilities. Because HLA typing was missing for some donors at each locus, association tests included only the typed subset. Some IMGT-functional V segments, including TRBV6-2 and TRBV6-3, could not be distinguished by the 87-base-pair reads and were therefore excluded. In a later analysis, the rate of TCR association differed among HLA loci, with DRB1 alleles having the most associated TCRs and HLA-C alleles having the fewest. Compared with the roughly 700-donor mean, donors in an Asian-associated ancestry cluster had fewer N-insertions in productive TCRs, according to a later genetic analysis. When HLA alleles, especially DR and DQ, strongly co-occurred, TCR associations were difficult to assign to individual alleles.

Libraries were prepared through the immunoSEQ multiplex PCR assay. The multiplex PCR relied on a mix of 60 forward primers for TCR Vbeta segments and 13 reverse primers for TCR Jbeta segments. The CDR3 region of rearranged TCR beta genes was amplified from genomic DNA with a multiplex PCR assay. Amplified TCR beta libraries were sequenced as 87-base-pair reads on the Illumina HiSeq System. The paper's processing steps were these. A later analysis counted about 82 million unique TCR beta chains across the 550 to 800 repertoires, and around 9.9 million of these chains were shared by at least two donors. Raw reads were error-corrected and collapsed into unique sequences by a nearest-neighbor algorithm in which closely related sequences were merged to remove PCR and sequencing errors. CDR3 sequences were aligned to IMGT reference sequences to assign V, D and J gene segments. For a sequence to be retained, a match of at least six nucleotides was required to both a V gene segment and a J gene segment. Rearrangements were called productive when the CDR3 lacked stop codons and stayed in frame with V and J; all others were non-productive. CDR3 was defined by IMGT convention, running from the second conserved V-encoded cysteine to the conserved J-encoded phenylalanine. The earlier analysis of 500 to 600 of the donors excluded sequences that lacked an unambiguous match to a single V gene segment. An earlier analysis of 500 to 700 of the donors classified V segments as functional when productive rearrangements were above 56.7% and as segregating when the standard deviation between donors was above 5%. A statistical classification framework was built to diagnose cytomegalovirus status from the catalog of TCR beta chain sequences. In a later analysis, TCR nucleotide sequences were compared against IMGT/GENE-DB human TR gene sequences so that V and J genes could be assigned. In a later analysis, CDR3 sequences and most-parsimonious VDJ recombination scenarios were assigned using the TCRdist pipeline. In a later analysis, each TCR beta chain was defined by its CDR3 amino acid sequence together with its V-gene family, and reads lacking a unique V-gene family were excluded. To address suspected cross-contamination and a sequencing artifact, a later analysis removed roughly 640 highly shared, low-generation-probability nucleotide sequences. In a later analysis, a clonal expansion index for each public chain was calculated from normalized within-repertoire ranks of inferred template counts. In a later analysis, generation probabilities were computed using a VDJ recombination model fitted to out-of-frame rearrangements, and the results were checked against IGoR. In a later analysis, hypergeometric tests were used to score TCR-TCR, TCR-HLA and TCR-CMV co-occurrence, with a repertoire-size bias correction applied to TCR pairs. False discovery rates were estimated in a later analysis by permuting HLA or CMV assignments 20 times. In a later analysis, co-occurring TCRs were grouped using DBSCAN, with TCRdist sequence similarity added in when clustering inside HLA-allele-positive subsets. Co-occurrence clustering excluded repertoires with fewer than 30,000 or more than 120,000 public chains, plus five with anomalous nucleotide sharing. Drawn from immuneACCESS, this table holds only the in-frame rearrangements with V and J called that TCRdb kept. Clones are partly lost; checked studies trace under half to an unresolved V gene and leave the rest unexplained. The V and J calls and the clone size are those of that table, but D and trimming were determined from the DNA. This sample is represented by 120,000 or so clones; 60% to 85% of them were singletons. Around 4.9% of the sample goes to the ten largest clones.

As to this clone: The antigen this receptor binds is unknown. One base away there is no much larger clone; base qualities are not given.

Trimmed from V: 7 bases; trimmed from J: 5 bases; junction bases lacking a gene match: 7. CDR1 and CDR2 (SNHLY, FYNNEI) derive from the germline V gene. The CDR3 covers 13 residues, taking in both the cysteine and the phenylalanine. Only CDR3 DNA is held: 39 bases, read in frame from base 1. The cohort comprised around 690 healthy bone marrow donors. At the time of sampling, every cohort member was nominally healthy, though immune exposures that went unrecorded were likely present. The donor tested CMV seropositive and was one of the 289 seropositive cohort members. A peripheral blood sample was collected from each donor, and TCR beta sequencing was performed on peripheral blood mononuclear cells. The Qiagen DNeasy Blood Extraction Kit was used to extract genomic DNA from the blood cell samples.

Sequenced input: PBMCs. The rearrangement joined TRBV2 to TRBJ2-7, with 8 bases in between that match TRBD1. The TCR originated in a man aged 50 to 60 in good health and CMV-seropositive. The CDR3 protein sequence reads: CASMETGANEQYF. The nucleotide sequence is given as TGTGCCAGCATGGAGACAGGGGCCAACGAGCAGTACTTC.